The following is a T cell receptor (beta chain) sequence with its context. Its matching antigen is unknown. Germline assignment: CDR1 MNHNY and CDR2 SVGAGI (reference sequence). J was trimmed by 4 bases and V by 5 bases; bases with no gene match: 1. This CDR3 has 12 amino acids. These data come from a study of T cell responses to AZD1222 COVID-19 vaccine. Notes on the study in general: Only five to seven individuals given AZD1222 were seropositive at baseline.

The analysis combined second doses at about 4 or about 12 weeks. Produced via immunoSEQ multiplex PCR; TCRdb's table is partial and in-frame only. The sample lists over 150,000 clones, approximately 90% occurring once. The origin of this receptor is an adult who received the AZD1222 COVID-19 vaccine. The starting material was peripheral blood, obtained 28 days after the second AZD1222 dose. The V call is TRBV6-6, the J call TRBJ1-2; TRBD1 matches at 7 bases. In DNA, the CDR3 is TGTGCCAGCAGTCAGGGGGTCTATGGCTACACCTTC. It encodes CASSQGVYGYTF.